This TCR beta chain was observed in a study of T cells in Graves' hyperthyroidism and ophthalmopathy (dated by TCRdb to about 2019). Looking at the study overall: Peripheral blood samples were taken at initial diagnosis, before any treatment was given. TCR V-J signatures able to tell the groups apart were searched for in a discovery cohort of more than 90 patients, of whom more than 40 had Graves' ophthalmopathy and 55 to 60 had stable Graves' hyperthyroidism. Whether ophthalmopathy could be predicted prospectively was tested in an independent validation cohort made up of approximately 19 hyperthyroidism patients plus 17 patients who later progressed to ophthalmopathy. For training and testing, the 80 to 100 patients in the discovery cohort were randomly divided in a 7:3 ratio. The study also compared thyroid tissue and blood T-cell repertoires from more than five Graves' hyperthyroidism patients. Following sampling, methimazole starting at 30 mg daily was given to hyperthyroidism patients, and high-dose intravenous methylprednisolone was given to ophthalmopathy patients. TCR Vbeta CDR3 sequencing of 120 to 150 peripheral blood samples (roughly 41 ophthalmopathy, 75 to 85 hyperthyroidism and approximately 17 progressor patients) is reported in the paper.

This clonotype was observed at least ten times. Its specific antigen is unknown. Per-base quality was not reported, and no clone a single base away is much larger than it. Stable Graves' hyperthyroidism was defined as the absence of progression to ophthalmopathy over 18 months of follow-up. Hyperthyroidism patients were newly diagnosed, with disease duration under 2 months, and aged 18 to 65 years. Patients with uncontrolled infections, other autoimmune diseases, pregnancy or lactation were excluded. Diagnoses relied on clinical symptoms, serum thyroxine and TRAb, thyroid ultrasound and orbital computed tomography. Ficoll-Paque density gradient centrifugation was used to isolate PBMCs from 8 to 10 ml of fresh peripheral blood. Total RNA was extracted using Trizol reagent, and RNA quality was assessed on an Agilent 2100 Bioanalyzer. Broader findings and caveats from the paper: Most expanded thyroid clonotypes (frequency above 0.001) were also found in blood, which suggests that blood repertoires may mirror thyroid immune responses. In validation, the model predicted progression to ophthalmopathy with 55% to 71% sensitivity and less than 80% specificity, a median of around 6.6 months before onset. In cross-validation, a model built on a 13 V-J signature told ophthalmopathy apart from stable hyperthyroidism with 85% to 90% sensitivity and around 81% specificity, and in testing the same model reached 80%/75%. No statistical method was used to fix the sample size in advance, and group allocation was not hidden from the investigators.

Looking up the germline V gene (reference sequence) yields CDR1 MNHEY and CDR2 SMNVEV. The cysteine opens and the phenylalanine closes a CDR3 of 13 amino acids. Just the 39-base CDR3 DNA is kept, in frame starting at base 1. V and J are truncated by 1 base and 6 bases respectively, leaving an intervening sequence of 9 bases. Amplification of TCR beta CDR3 regions was carried out from RNA transcripts. The first round of RT-PCR for the TCR CDR3 was performed with the HTBI primer set and the Qiagen OneStep RT-PCR kit. Libraries were constructed in a second round of multiplex PCR, after which size selection and purification were carried out. The libraries were sequenced on an Illumina HiSeq2000 using paired-end 100 bp reads. The authors' pipeline ran thus. SOAPnuke was used to process the raw data, removing reads that contained adapters or uncalled bases, had a mean Phred below 15, or lacked an exact match to the constant primer or identifier. High-quality paired reads were merged using COPE v1.2.5, and each unique nucleotide sequence was defined as a clonotype. Clonotypes were aligned to IMGT TRBV, TRBD and TRBJ reference segments using MiTCR v1.1. Analysis was restricted to V-J combinations with a frequency above 0.0001, which covered roughly 99% of repertoires. A TCS score was defined as the ratio between F50 (clonal expansion) and ExV (chaos), using BLOSUM62-based TCRdist between CDR3 peptides within each V-J. Welch's t-statistics and random forest reduced fewer than 550 V-J features to roughly 13, which were used in a naive Bayes classifier (R e1071). The public reads were run again by TCRdb, first through fastp at Q25 and then through MiXCR, and only productive beta chains were kept. Identical CDR3 proteins give one entry, which carries the most common genes and DNA. The V and J calls and clone size are TCRdb's, not the authors'. For this sample there are a few hundred thousand distinct CDR3 sequences; around 14% appear just once. The ten largest clones represent under 8% of the sample.

The sequence links TRBV27 to TRBJ1-1; the D segment cannot be called with confidence. This TCR was sampled from a woman aged 25 to 39 with Graves' hyperthyroidism. Sequenced material: blood. The DNA is as follows: TGTGCCAGCAGTTTATATACAGAGTCTGAAGCTTTCTTT. This encodes CASSLYTESEAFF.